This T cell receptor (beta chain) appears in the sequencing data of a study of blood T cell repertoires in COVID-19. The table came from immunoSEQ multiplex PCR; TCRdb's copy has only in-frame clones and leaves some out. This table holds 51,000 or so clones, around 86% found once. The CDR3 length is 12 residues. J was trimmed by 15 bases and V by 5 bases; bases with no gene match: 4. CDR1 is MNHNY and CDR2 is SVGAGI in the germline V gene (reference sequence). This chain joins TRBV6-6 and TRBJ1-6, with TRBD1 matching 10 bases. This receptor was obtained from a man aged 65-85 years with active COVID-19. Input material: peripheral blood. The CDR3 spells CASSTRDRGLHF. The CDR3 coding sequence is TGTGCCAGCAGTACCCGGGACAGGGGCCTCCACTTT.